Shown below are 8 T cell receptor beta chains from a single sample sequenced in a study of CD8 T cells in Susac syndrome. Random hexamers served to reverse transcribe about 0.45 to 1 ug RNA. MiXCR, run by TCRdb on the immunoSEQ multiplex PCR reads, gives a single entry per CDR3 protein. The repertoire has 140,000 to 150,000 distinct CDR3 sequences, about 94% of them found once; the top ten carry roughly 0.08%. Sequenced material: CD4+ T cells from PBMCs. Receptor source: a human donor with Susac syndrome.

The chain has TRBV5-1 and TRBJ2-2; D possibly corresponds to TRBD2 (5 bases). Germline-derived CDR1 and CDR2 are SGHRS and YFSETQ. Trimming pared 5 bases from V and 0 bases from J, leaving 8 bases between. This CDR3 has 14 amino acids. CDR3 coding DNA: TGCGCCAGCAGAGAACTAGCGAACACCGGGGAGCTGTTTTTT. This encodes CASRELANTGELFF.

The genes are TRBV3-1 and TRBJ2-7; D is unclear. The CDR3 length is 13 residues. The V gene's germline CDR1 is LGHDT and CDR2 YNNKEL (reference sequence). V gave up 1 base and J gave up 3 bases, with 7 bases separating them. The CDR3 here is CASSQADGYEQYF. The CDR3 DNA follows: TGTGCCAGCAGCCAAGCAGATGGCTACGAGCAGTACTTC.

The CDR3 reads CATSETDSPSTDTQYF. The CDR3 DNA follows: TGTGCCACCAGTGAAACCGACAGTCCATCCACAGATACGCAGTATTTT. The chain carries TRBV24-1 and TRBJ2-3, with TRBD1 as a possible D gene (5 bases). CDR1 and CDR2 from the germline V gene are KGHDR and SFDVKD. The V gene lost 4 bases and the J gene lost 2 bases, with 15 bases spanning the gap. The CDR3 loop spans 16 amino acids.

J is TRBJ1-5 and V is TRBV18; 10 bases match TRBD1. The CDR3 is 15 residues long. Germline assignment: CDR1 KGHSH and CDR2 LQKENI. J was trimmed by 5 bases and V by 3 bases; bases with no gene match: 4. In nucleotides, the CDR3 is TGTGCCAGCTCACCGGGGACAGGGGTCGATCAGCCCCAGCATTTT. This encodes CASSPGTGVDQPQHF.

The chain carries TRBV7-2 and TRBJ2-3, with TRBD2 matching 7 bases. Trimming removed 3 bases from V and 4 bases from J; junction bases left unmatched: 7. Per germline, CDR1 SGHTA and CDR2 FQGNSA. The CDR3 contains 15 residues. CDR3 DNA sequence: TGTGCCAGCAGCTTCAGGGAGGGGCGGGCAGATACGCAGTATTTT. The encoded protein is CASSFREGRADTQYF.

This chain joins TRBV9 and TRBJ1-6; a possible D gene is TRBD1 (5 bases). V was shortened by 3 bases and J by 3 bases, with 13 bases between the two germline ends. Germline CDR1 and CDR2: SGDLS and YYNGEE. The CDR3 consists of 16 residues. The CDR3 is CASSATDRNYNSPLHF. The DNA for the CDR3 is TGTGCCAGCAGCGCCACAGACAGAAACTATAATTCACCCCTCCACTTT.

V and J are TRBV15 and TRBJ1-5, with D perhaps matching TRBD1 (5 bases). The germline gives CDR1 LNHNV, CDR2 YYDKDF (reference sequence). The CDR3 contains 16 residues. Trimming left V 0 bases short and J 0 bases short, with 9 bases between. The CDR3 spells CATSREKGNSNQPQHF. For the CDR3, the DNA is TGTGCCACCAGCAGAGAAAAGGGGAATAGCAATCAGCCCCAGCATTTT. The variable domain in full, with the rest retrieved from reference TRBV15 and TRBJ1-5, is DAMVIQNPRYQVTQFGKPVTLSCSQTLNHNVMYWYQQKSSQAPKLLFHYYDKDFNNEADTPDNFQSRRPNTSFCFLDIRSPGLGDTAMYLCATSREKGNSNQPQHFGDGTRLSIL.

The chain uses TRBV6-5 and TRBJ2-5, with D tentatively TRBD1 (6 bases). The CDR3 has 14 amino acids. V was cut by 6 bases and J by 1 base, with 12 bases left in between. Looked up from germline, CDR1 is MNHEY and CDR2 is SVGAGI. Here the CDR3 reads CASRLDRFQETQYF. CDR3 nucleotide sequence: TGTGCCAGCAGGCTTGACAGGTTCCAAGAGACCCAGTACTTC.